This TCR beta chain was identified in a study of response to subunit inactivated influenza vaccine. This clonotype turned up a few times. The antigen is undetermined. TCRdb reanalysed the RT-PCR reads using MiXCR and keeps one entry per CDR3 protein. The table has 450,000 to 700,000 distinct CDR3 sequences, 11% to 15% seen once. Trimming shortened V by 0 bases and J by 3 bases, and 19 bases separated the two germline ends. The CDR3 has 17 amino acids. The germline CDR1 and CDR2 sequences are SGHRS and YFSETQ. Notes on the study in general: The study's authors posited that every seasonal influenza vaccination enlists few new T cells.

The gene calls are TRBV5-1 and TRBJ2-7, with a weak D call TRBD2 (5 bases). Sequencing was performed on PBMCs from blood, taken roughly 13 days after vaccination. The TCR sequence derives from a middle-aged man who received an inactivated influenza vaccine. The CDR3 reads CASSLESFEGSNYEQYF. DNA of the CDR3: TGCGCCAGCAGCTTGGAGTCGTTTGAGGGATCCAACTACGAGCAGTACTTC.